Detailed here is one TCR beta chain. Its target is unknown. The source of the sample is a study of identical twins. This CDR3 contains 15 residues. V lost 1 base to trimming and J lost 6 bases; unmatched junction nucleotides: 9. Germline CDR1 SGHTA, CDR2 FQGTGA. One entry per CDR3 protein, called by TCRdb with MiXCR from the 5' RACE reads. This sample has approximately 690,000 distinct CDR3 sequences, with over 5% found just once. Whole-study findings and limits: Analyses of zero insertions could, in part, be confounded by invariant MAIT and iNKT cells.

The chain joins TRBV7-3 to TRBJ2-7, with 7 bases aligning to TRBD2. This sequence was found in a man between 18 and 35 years old in good health. What was sequenced was naive T cells sorted from blood. This CDR3 is CASSLIGGGTVEQYF. The CDR3 bases are TGTGCCAGCAGCTTAATTGGCGGGGGTACCGTCGAGCAGTACTTC.